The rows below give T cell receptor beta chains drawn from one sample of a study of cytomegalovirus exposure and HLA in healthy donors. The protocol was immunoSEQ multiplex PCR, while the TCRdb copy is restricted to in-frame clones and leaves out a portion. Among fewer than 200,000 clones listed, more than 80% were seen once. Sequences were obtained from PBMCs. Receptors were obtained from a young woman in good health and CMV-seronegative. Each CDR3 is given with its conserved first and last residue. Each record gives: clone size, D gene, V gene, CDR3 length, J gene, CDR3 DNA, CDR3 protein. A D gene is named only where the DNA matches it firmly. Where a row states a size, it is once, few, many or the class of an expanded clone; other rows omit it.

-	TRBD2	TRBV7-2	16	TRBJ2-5	TGTGCCAGCAGCTTGTCCGGGACTAGCGGCCAAGAGACCCAGTACTTC	CASSLSGTSGQETQYF
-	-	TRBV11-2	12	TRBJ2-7	TGTGCCAGCAGCTTAACAGACTACGAGCAGTACTTC	CASSLTDYEQYF
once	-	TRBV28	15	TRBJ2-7	TGTGCCAGTACCCCCCAGTCAGGGGAGTCCTACGAGCAGTACTTC	CASTPQSGESYEQYF
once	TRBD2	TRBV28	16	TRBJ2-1	TGTGCCAGCAGTTACCCGGGAGGCGGAAACTACAATGAGCAGTTCTTC	CASSYPGGGNYNEQFF
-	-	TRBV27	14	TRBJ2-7	TGTGCCAGCAGTTTAGGCCAGGGCCCCTACGAGCAGTACTTC	CASSLGQGPYEQYF
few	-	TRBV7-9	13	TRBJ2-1	TGTGCCAGCAGCTTAGACGGGAGAAGCGAGCAGTTCTTC	CASSLDGRSEQFF
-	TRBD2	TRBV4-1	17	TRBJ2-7	TGCGCCAGCAGCCACGAGAACACCCGGGACTATTCTTACGAGCAGTACTTC	CASSHENTRDYSYEQYF
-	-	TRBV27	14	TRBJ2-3	TGTGCCGCAAAACGGACAGCTAGCACAGATACGCAGTATTTT	CAAKRTASTDTQYF
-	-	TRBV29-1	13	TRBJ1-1	TGCAGCGTGGCCCCCGACAGTTACACTGAAGCTTTCTTT	CSVAPDSYTEAFF
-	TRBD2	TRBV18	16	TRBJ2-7	TGTGCCAGCTCACGAACCGATGCTAGCGGTATGGGCGAGCAGTACTTC	CASSRTDASGMGEQYF
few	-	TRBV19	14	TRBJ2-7	TGTGCCAGTAGTATAGACGGCGGAACCTACGAGCAGTACTTC	CASSIDGGTYEQYF
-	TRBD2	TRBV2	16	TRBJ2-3	TGTGCCAGCAGTACTACCGGGACTAGCGTCACAGATACGCAGTATTTT	CASSTTGTSVTDTQYF
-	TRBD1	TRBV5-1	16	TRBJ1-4	TGCGCCAGCAGCGTATCAGGGGGCGCCGCTAATGAAAAACTGTTTTTT	CASSVSGGAANEKLFF
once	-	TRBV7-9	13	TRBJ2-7	TGTGCCAGCAGCGACCGGGACTTATACGAGCAGTACTTC	CASSDRDLYEQYF
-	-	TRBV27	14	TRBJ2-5	TGTGCCACCCCTATCGGCCGGGTTATGGAGACCCAGTACTTC	CATPIGRVMETQYF
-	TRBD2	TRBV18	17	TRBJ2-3	TGTGCCAGCTCACAAGGGACTAGCGGGCAGAGCACAGATACGCAGTATTTT	CASSQGTSGQSTDTQYF
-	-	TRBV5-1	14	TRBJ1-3	TGCGCCAGCAGCTTAGCCGAGTCTGGAAACACCATATATTTT	CASSLAESGNTIYF
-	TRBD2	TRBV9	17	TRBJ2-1	TGTGCCAGCAGCGGCCTAGCGGGAGGTACCAACTACAATGAGCAGTTCTTC	CASSGLAGGTNYNEQFF
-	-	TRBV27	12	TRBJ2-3	TGTGCCAGCAGTTTTCCGGGTGATACGCAGTATTTT	CASSFPGDTQYF
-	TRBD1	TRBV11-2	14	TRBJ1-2	TGTGCCAGCAGCCCCCAGGGACAGAACTATGGCTACACCTTC	CASSPQGQNYGYTF
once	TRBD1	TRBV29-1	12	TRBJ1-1	TGCAGCGCCGGACAGGGGGGGACTGAAGCTTTCTTT	CSAGQGGTEAFF
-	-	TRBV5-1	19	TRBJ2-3	TGCGCCAGCAGTGTACCGGGATCGACGTCCTCGGTGGTGACAGATACGCAGTATTTT	CASSVPGSTSSVVTDTQYF
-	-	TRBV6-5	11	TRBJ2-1	TGTGCCAGCGGATCGGGAAGTGAGCAGTTCTTC	CASGSGSEQFF
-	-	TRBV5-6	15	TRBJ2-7	TGTGCCAGCACCTCGTGGGCAGGAGGGAAATACGAGCAGTACTTC	CASTSWAGGKYEQYF
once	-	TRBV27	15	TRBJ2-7	TGTGCCAGCAGTTTGAGATTGGACAAATTGGGGGAGCAGTACTTC	CASSLRLDKLGEQYF
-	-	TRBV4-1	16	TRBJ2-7	TGCGCCAGCGCCGGCGGGACGGTAAGCCCTCGGTACGAGCAGTACTTC	CASAGGTVSPRYEQYF
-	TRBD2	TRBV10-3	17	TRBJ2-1	TGTGCCATCAGTGAGTCCTCGGGGGGGAGGGCCGGAAATGAGCAGTTCTTC	CAISESSGGRAGNEQFF
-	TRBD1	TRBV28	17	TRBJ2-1	TGTGCCAGCAGTCCGCGACAGGGTACCCTCGCCTACAATGAGCAGTTCTTC	CASSPRQGTLAYNEQFF
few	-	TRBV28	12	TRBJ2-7	TGTGCCAGCGGACTGTCCCCCTACGAGCAGTACTTC	CASGLSPYEQYF
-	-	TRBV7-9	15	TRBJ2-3	TGTGCCAGCAGCCCCCGCGCGGGGCCCACAGATACGCAGTATTTT	CASSPRAGPTDTQYF
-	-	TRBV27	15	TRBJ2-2	TGTGCCAGCCCTCCAGGAAGAATAAGCACCGGGGAGCTGTTTTTT	CASPPGRISTGELFF
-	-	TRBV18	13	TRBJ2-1	TGTGCCAGCTCACCCCGATTACCCGGTGAGCAGTTCTTC	CASSPRLPGEQFF
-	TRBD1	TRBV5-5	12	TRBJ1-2	TGTGCCAGCAGTGGGACAGGGGAAGGCTACACCTTC	CASSGTGEGYTF
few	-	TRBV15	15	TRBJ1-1	TGTGCCACCAGCAGAGGGGGGCAGATGAACACTGAAGCTTTCTTT	CATSRGGQMNTEAFF
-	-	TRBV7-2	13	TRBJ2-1	TGTGCCAGCAGGCGCCCAGCGGCCAATGAGCAGTTCTTC	CASRRPAANEQFF
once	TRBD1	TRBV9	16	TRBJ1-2	TGTGCCAGCAGCGCCCGGACAGGGGCCCTATCCTATGGCTACACCTTC	CASSARTGALSYGYTF
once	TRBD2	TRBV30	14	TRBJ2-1	TGTGCCTGGACCAACGGGGGGAGTCTGAATGAGCAGTTCTTC	CAWTNGGSLNEQFF
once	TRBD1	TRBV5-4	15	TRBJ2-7	TGTGCCAGCGGAATAACAGACAGGGGCACCTACGAGCAGTACTTC	CASGITDRGTYEQYF
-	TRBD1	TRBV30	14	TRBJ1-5	TGTGCCTGGAGCCCCGGGACAGGGGATCAGCCCCAGCATTTT	CAWSPGTGDQPQHF
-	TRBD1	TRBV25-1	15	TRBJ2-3	TGTGCCAGCAGTGACCCACGGACAGGGCGAGATACGCAGTATTTT	CASSDPRTGRDTQYF
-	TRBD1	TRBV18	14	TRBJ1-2	TGTGCCAGCTCACCTAGAACAGGGGAGAGTGGCTACACCTTC	CASSPRTGESGYTF
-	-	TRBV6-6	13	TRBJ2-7	TGTGCCAGCAGTTATCAGGGCTACTACGAGCAGTACTTC	CASSYQGYYEQYF